A single sample is the source of the 2 T cell receptor beta chains below, sequenced in a study of T cell responses to AZD1222 COVID-19 vaccine. TCRdb's table, derived via immunoSEQ multiplex PCR, lists solely in-frame clones and lacks some. The sample contains roughly 150,000 clones, roughly nine tenths of which appear only once. Material: peripheral blood, obtained on day 0 of AZD1222 vaccination. The receptors here all came from an adult in good health.

This clone was observed once. The chain carries TRBV19 and TRBJ2-3, with 8 bases identical to TRBD2. Germline V gene sequence: CDR1 LNHDA, CDR2 SQIVND (reference sequence). The CDR3 extends over 16 amino acids. With V trimmed by 3 bases and J by 2 bases, 7 bases remained unmatched. The CDR3 region is CASSIPVAGNTDTQYF. CDR3 coding DNA: TGTGCCAGTAGTATCCCAGTAGCGGGAAACACAGATACGCAGTATTTT. Drawing the rest from reference TRBV19 and TRBJ2-3, the complete variable domain is DGGITQSPKYLFRKEGQNVTLSCEQNLNHDAMYWYRQDPGQGLRLIYYSQIVNDFQKGDIAEGYSVSREKKESFPLTVTSAQKNPTAFYLCASSIPVAGNTDTQYFGPGTRLTVL.

The chain combines TRBV28 with TRBJ2-6; D is uncertain. The V gene's germline CDR1 is MDHEN and CDR2 SYDVKM. Trimming removed 1 base from V and 3 bases from J, with 7 bases in between. CDR3 size: 15 residues. CDR3 DNA: TGTGCCAGCAGTTTATTGGGTGATGGGGCCAACGTCCTGACTTTC. Encoded protein: CASSLLGDGANVLTF.